This entry describes one T cell receptor beta chain. Antigen: not known. TCRdb itself ran the 5' RACE reads through MiXCR, one entry per CDR3 protein. The sample records 700,000 or so distinct CDR3 sequences, approximately 9% being singletons. This CDR3 is 14 amino acids long. CDR1 is LGHNA, CDR2 YSLEER, per germline. V shed 2 bases, J shed 7 bases, and the junction held 5 bases outside the gene matches. The source of the sample is a study of identical twins. Findings and caveats of the study: Twins' excess sharing was less marked for out-of-frame beta sequences.

This sample also belongs to another study, concerning yellow fever vaccine responses in identical twins.

Sequences were obtained from PBMCs. The gene calls are TRBV4-3 and TRBJ2-7, with TRBD2 matching 10 bases. The sequence derives from a woman between 18 and 30 years old in good health. CDR3 loop: CASSQLAGVGEQYF. The CDR3 nucleotides read TGCGCCAGCAGCCAACTAGCGGGAGTTGGAGAGCAGTACTTC.